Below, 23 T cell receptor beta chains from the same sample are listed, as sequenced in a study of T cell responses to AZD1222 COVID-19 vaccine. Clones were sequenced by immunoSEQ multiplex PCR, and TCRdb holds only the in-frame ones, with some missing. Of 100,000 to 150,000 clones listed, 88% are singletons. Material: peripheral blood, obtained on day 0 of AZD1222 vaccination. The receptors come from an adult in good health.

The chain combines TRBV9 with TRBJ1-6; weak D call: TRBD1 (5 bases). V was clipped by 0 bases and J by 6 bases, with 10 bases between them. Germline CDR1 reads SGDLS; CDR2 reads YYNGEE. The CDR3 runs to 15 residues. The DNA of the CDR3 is TGTGCCAGCAGCGTAGTGGGGACGGTTAATTCACCCCTCCACTTT. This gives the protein CASSVVGTVNSPLHF.

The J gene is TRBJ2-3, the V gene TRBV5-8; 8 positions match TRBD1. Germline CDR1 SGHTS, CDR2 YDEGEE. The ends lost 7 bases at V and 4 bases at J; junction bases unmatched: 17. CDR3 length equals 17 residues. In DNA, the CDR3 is TGTGCCAGCCCGAGTCGCCCTTGGGACAGGTCGTCAGATACGCAGTATTTT. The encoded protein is CASPSRPWDRSSDTQYF.

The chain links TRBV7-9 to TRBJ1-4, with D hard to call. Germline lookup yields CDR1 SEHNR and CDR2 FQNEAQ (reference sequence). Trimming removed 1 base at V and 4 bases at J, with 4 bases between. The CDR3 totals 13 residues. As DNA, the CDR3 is TGTGCCAGCAGCTTAGACAGTAATGAAAAACTGTTTTTT. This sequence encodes CASSLDSNEKLFF. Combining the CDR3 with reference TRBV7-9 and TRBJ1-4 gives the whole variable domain DTGVSQNPRHKITKRGQNVTFRCDPISEHNRLYWYRQTLGQGPEFLTYFQNEAQLEKSRLLSDRFSAERPKGSFSTLEIQRTEQGDSAMYLCASSLDSNEKLFFGSGTQLSVL.

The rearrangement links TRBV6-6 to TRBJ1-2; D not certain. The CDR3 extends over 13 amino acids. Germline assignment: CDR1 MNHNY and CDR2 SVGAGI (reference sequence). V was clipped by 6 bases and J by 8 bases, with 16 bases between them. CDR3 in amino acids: CASSPVGAGGYTF. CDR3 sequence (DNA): TGTGCCAGCAGCCCCGTCGGCGCGGGGGGCTACACCTTC.

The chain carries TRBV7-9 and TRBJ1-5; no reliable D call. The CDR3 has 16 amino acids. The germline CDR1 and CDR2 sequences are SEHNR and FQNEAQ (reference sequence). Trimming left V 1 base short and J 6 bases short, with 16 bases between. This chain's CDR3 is CASSLVVGGSGQPQHF. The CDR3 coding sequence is TGTGCCAGCAGCTTAGTGGTTGGAGGGTCCGGTCAGCCCCAGCATTTT.

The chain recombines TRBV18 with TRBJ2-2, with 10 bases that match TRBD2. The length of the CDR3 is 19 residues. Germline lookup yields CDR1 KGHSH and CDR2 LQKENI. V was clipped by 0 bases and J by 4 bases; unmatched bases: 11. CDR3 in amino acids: CASSPPGHSGRPGTGELFF. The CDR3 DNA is TGTGCCAGCTCACCACCGGGTCATAGCGGGAGGCCGGGCACCGGGGAGCTGTTTTTT.

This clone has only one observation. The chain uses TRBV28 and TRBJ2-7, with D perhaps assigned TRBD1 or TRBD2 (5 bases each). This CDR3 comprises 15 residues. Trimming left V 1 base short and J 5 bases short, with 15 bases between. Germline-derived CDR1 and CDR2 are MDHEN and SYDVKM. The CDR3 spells CASSLSMRGLHEQYF. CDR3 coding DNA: TGTGCCAGCAGTTTATCCATGAGGGGCCTTCACGAGCAGTACTTC.

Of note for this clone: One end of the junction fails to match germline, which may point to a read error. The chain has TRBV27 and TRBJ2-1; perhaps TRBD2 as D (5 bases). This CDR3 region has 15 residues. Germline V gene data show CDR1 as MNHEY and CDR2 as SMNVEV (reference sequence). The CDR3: CASSSTSTSHNEQFF. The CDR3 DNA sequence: TGTGCCAGCAGTTCCACTAGTACCTCCCACAATGAGCAGTTCTTC.

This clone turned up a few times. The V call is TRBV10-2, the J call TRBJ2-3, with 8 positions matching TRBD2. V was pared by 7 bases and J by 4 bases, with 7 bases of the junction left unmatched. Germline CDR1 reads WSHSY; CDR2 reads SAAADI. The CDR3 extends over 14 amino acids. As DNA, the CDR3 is TGCGCCAGCAACGGGGGGGCTCAAGCAGATACGCAGTATTTT. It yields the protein CASNGGAQADTQYF.

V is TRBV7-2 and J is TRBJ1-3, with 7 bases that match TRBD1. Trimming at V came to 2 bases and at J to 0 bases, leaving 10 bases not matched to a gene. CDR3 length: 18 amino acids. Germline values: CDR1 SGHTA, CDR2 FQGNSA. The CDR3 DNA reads TGTGCCAGCAGCTTATGGACAGGTTCGGCCTTCTCTGGAAACACCATATATTTT. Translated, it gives CASSLWTGSAFSGNTIYF. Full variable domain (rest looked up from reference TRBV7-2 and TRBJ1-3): GAGVSQSPSNKVTEKGKDVELRCDPISGHTALYWYRQSLGQGLEFLIYFQGNSAPDKSGLPSDRFSAERTGGSVSTLTIQRTQQEDSAVYLCASSLWTGSAFSGNTIYFGEGSWLTVV.

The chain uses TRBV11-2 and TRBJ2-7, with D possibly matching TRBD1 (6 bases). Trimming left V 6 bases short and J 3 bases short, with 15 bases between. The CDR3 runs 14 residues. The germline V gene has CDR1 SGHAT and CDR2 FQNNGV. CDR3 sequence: CASRRTGQVYEQYF. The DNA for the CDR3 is TGTGCCAGCAGGCGCACGGGACAAGTCTACGAGCAGTACTTC.

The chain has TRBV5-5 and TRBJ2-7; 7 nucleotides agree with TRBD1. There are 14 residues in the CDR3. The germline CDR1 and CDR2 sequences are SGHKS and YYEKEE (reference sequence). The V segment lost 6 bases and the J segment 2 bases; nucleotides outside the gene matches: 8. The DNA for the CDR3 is TGTGCCAGCACCTTCCCGGGACAGACCTACGAGCAGTACTTC. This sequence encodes CASTFPGQTYEQYF.

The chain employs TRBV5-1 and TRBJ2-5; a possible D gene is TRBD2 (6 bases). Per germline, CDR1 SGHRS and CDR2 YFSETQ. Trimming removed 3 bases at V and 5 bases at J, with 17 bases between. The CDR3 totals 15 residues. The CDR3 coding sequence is TGCGCCAGCAGCTGGAGGGACTCGCCTGGGGAGACCCAGTACTTC. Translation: CASSWRDSPGETQYF.

CDR3 DNA: TGTGCCAGCAGTTCCCGACTAGCGGGGGGCGGTGAGCAGTTCTTC. It encodes CASSSRLAGGGEQFF. This sequence joins TRBV6-5 and TRBJ2-1; 13 nucleotides match TRBD2. CDR3 length equals 15 residues. Germline CDR1 and CDR2: MNHEY and SVGAGI. Unmatched junction bases numbered 6, after V lost 4 bases and J lost 9 bases.

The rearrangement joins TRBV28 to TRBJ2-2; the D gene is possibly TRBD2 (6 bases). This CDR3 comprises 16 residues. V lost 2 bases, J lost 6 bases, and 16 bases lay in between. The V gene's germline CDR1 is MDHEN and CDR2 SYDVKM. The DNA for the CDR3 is TGTGCCAGCAGTTTAACCGGGACGGGGGTGTCCGGGGAGCTGTTTTTT. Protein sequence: CASSLTGTGVSGELFF.

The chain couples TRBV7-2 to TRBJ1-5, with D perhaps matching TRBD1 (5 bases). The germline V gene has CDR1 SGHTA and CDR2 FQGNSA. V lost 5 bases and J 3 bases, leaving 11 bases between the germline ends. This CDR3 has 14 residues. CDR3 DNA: TGTGCCAGCAGCGCCGACAGTCCCAATCAGCCCCAGCATTTT. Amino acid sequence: CASSADSPNQPQHF.

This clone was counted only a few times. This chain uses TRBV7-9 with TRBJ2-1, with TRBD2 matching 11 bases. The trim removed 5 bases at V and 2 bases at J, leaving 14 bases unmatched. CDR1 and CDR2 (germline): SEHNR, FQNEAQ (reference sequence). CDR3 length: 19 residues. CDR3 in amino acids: CASSPGRLAGKRAYNEQFF. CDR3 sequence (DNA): TGTGCCAGCAGCCCAGGACGACTAGCGGGAAAGAGGGCCTACAATGAGCAGTTCTTC.

CDR3 nucleotide sequence: TGTGCCACCAGTGATTTGGCAGGGGGTGAGCTGTTTTTT. This sequence encodes CATSDLAGGELFF. The chain joins TRBV24-1 to TRBJ1-4, with 7 bases lining up with TRBD1. V lost 0 bases to trimming and J lost 14 bases; unmatched junction nucleotides: 5. Germline lookup yields CDR1 KGHDR and CDR2 SFDVKD. The CDR3 covers 13 residues.

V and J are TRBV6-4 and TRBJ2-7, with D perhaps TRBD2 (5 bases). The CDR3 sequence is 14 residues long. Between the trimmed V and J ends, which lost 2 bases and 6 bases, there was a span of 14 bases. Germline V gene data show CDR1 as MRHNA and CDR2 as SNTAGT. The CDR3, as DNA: TGTGCCAGCAGTGACATTGGACTTATCGCCGAGCAGTACTTC. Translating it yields CASSDIGLIAEQYF.

The CDR3 DNA is TGTGCCAGCAGCTTAGCCGCGGGAGCCTTTAATGAGCAGTTCTTC. As protein: CASSLAAGAFNEQFF. This chain connects TRBV7-2 to TRBJ2-1; TRBD2 agrees at 7 bases. V lost 0 bases, J lost 7 bases, and 6 bases stayed unmatched. The germline CDR1 and CDR2 sequences are SGHTA and FQGNSA. CDR3 length equals 15 residues.

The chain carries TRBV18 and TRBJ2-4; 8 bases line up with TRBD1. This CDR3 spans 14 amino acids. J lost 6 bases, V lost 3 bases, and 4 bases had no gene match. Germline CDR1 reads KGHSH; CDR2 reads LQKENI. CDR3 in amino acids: CASSPGTGRNIQYF. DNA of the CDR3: TGTGCCAGCTCACCCGGGACAGGTAGAAACATTCAGTACTTC.

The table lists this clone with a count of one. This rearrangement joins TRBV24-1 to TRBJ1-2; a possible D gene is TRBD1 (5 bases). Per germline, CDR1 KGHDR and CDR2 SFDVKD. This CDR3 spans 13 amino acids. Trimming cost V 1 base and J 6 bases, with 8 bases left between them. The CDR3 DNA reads TGTGCCACCAGTGATTTTGTCAGGGATGGCTACACCTTC. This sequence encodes CATSDFVRDGYTF.

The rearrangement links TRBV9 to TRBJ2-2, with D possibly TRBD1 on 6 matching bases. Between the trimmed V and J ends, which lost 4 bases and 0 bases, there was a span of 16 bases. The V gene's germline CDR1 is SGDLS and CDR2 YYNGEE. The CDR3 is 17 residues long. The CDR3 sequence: CASSPLPGTSNTGELFF. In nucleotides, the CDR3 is TGTGCCAGCAGCCCACTTCCCGGGACATCGAACACCGGGGAGCTGTTTTTT.